This T cell receptor (beta chain) was retrieved from a study of blood T cell repertoires in COVID-19. Turning to the study itself: Samples came from the United States, Italy and Spain, spanning acute and convalescent COVID-19.

Germline-derived CDR1 and CDR2 are SGHTA and FQGTGA. This CDR3 comprises 13 residues. The V and J ends lost 4 bases and 2 bases respectively, with 8 bases between them. Some clones are missing from TCRdb's copy, which holds only in-frame ones; the method was immunoSEQ multiplex PCR. The top ten clones hold roughly 1% of a sample with around 310,000 clones, about 90% of them seen once. V gene TRBV7-3 combines with J gene TRBJ1-1; tentative D call: TRBD1 (6 bases). The sequenced material came from peripheral blood. The clonotype comes from a woman aged 40 to 49 with COVID-19, enrolled during active disease. Here the CDR3 DNA reads TGTGCCAGCAGCTCGGACAGTAACACTGAAGCTTTCTTT. Protein sequence: CASSSDSNTEAFF.